This T cell receptor beta chain was obtained from a study of shared T cell receptors in the human thymus. CDR3 length: 15 residues. The V gene's germline CDR1 is LGHNA and CDR2 YSLEER. The V segment lost 4 bases and the J segment 3 bases; nucleotides outside the gene matches: 4. The repertoire was sequenced with immunoSEQ multiplex PCR; TCRdb's copy has only in-frame clones and lacks some. This table holds hundreds of thousands of clones, around 82% found once. The data were also submitted as part of a second study, on human thymus T cells. That source reports: Thymus pieces cut out during corrective heart surgery were the tissue that was used. Within thymic and blood repertoires, V and J gene usage appeared to be biased. Related research described strongly overlapping thymic repertoires in unrelated people.

This TCR came from a boy under two years old with a congenital heart defect. Input material: thymocytes. This sequence joins TRBV4-3 and TRBJ2-3; 10 bases align to TRBD2. The CDR3 nucleotides are TGCGCCAGCAGCCCGCTAGCGGGAGTGACAGATACGCAGTATTTT. Protein product: CASSPLAGVTDTQYF.